This T cell receptor (beta chain) was obtained from a study of cytomegalovirus exposure and HLA in healthy donors. The protocol was immunoSEQ multiplex PCR, while the TCRdb copy is restricted to in-frame clones and leaves out a portion. This sample has under 200,000 clones, with 75% to 95% found just once. V was pared by 3 bases and J by 6 bases, with 6 bases of the junction left unmatched. Per the germline V gene, CDR1 is MNHNS and CDR2 is SASEGT. The CDR3 has 16 amino acids. With respect to this clone: Antigen unknown.

The study's findings and limits: High sensitivity and specificity were reportedly achieved when the classifier diagnosed cytomegalovirus status.

This clonotype was obtained from a young woman in good health and CMV-seropositive. V is TRBV6-1 and J is TRBJ2-5, with 14 nucleotides matching TRBD2. Material for sequencing was PBMCs. Here the CDR3 DNA reads TGTGCCAGCAGTGAGACTAGCGGGGGGGCCTGGAAGACCCAGTACTTC. Its translation is CASSETSGGAWKTQYF.